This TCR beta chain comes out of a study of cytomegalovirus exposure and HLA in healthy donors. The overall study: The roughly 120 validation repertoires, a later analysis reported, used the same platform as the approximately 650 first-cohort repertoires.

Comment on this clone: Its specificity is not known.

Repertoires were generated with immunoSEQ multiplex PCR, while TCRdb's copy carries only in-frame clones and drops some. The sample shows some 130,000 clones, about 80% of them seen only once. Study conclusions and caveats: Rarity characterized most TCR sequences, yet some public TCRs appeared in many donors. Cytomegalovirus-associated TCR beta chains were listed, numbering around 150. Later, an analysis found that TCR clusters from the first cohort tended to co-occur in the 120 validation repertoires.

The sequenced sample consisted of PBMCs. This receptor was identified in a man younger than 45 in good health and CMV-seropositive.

For the CDR3, the DNA is TGTGCCAGCAACTCAAGAGGGCCAAGGGATGAGCAGTACTTC. Its protein is CASNSRGPRDEQYF. The chain uses TRBV6-5 and TRBJ2-7; D perhaps matches TRBD2 (5 bases). The germline V gene encodes CDR1 MNHEY and CDR2 SVGAGI. V was pared by 7 bases and J by 7 bases, with 20 bases between. CDR3 length equals 14 residues.